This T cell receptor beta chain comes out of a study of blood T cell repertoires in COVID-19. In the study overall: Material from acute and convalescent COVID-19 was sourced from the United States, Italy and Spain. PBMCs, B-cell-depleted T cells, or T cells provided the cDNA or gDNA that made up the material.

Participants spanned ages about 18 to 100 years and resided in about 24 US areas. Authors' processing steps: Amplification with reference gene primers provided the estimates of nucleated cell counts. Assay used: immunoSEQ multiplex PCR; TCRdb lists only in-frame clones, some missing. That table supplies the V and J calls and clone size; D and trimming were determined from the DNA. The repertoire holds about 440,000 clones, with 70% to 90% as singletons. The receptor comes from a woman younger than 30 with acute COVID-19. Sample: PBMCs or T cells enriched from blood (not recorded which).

DNA for the CDR3: TGTGCCAGCAGCCCCTCACTAGCGGGGGGAGGAGAGACCCAGTACTTC. Translating gives CASSPSLAGGGETQYF. This rearrangement joins TRBV4-2 to TRBJ2-5; 12 nucleotides agree with TRBD2. The germline CDR1 and CDR2 sequences are LGHNA and YNFKEQ. V dropped 4 bases and J dropped 4; count of bases not matched to a gene: 7. The CDR3 sequence is 16 residues long.